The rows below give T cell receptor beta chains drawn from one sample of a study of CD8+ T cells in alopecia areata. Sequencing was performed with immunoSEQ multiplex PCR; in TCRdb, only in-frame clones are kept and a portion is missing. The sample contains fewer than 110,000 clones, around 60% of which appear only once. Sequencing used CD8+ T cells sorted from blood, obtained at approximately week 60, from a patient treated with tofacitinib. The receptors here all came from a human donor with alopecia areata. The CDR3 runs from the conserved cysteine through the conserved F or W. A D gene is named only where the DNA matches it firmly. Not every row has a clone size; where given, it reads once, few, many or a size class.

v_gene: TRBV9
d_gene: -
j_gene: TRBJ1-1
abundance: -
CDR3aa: CASSVVYTEAFF
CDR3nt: TGTGCCAGCAGCGTAGTGTACACTGAAGCTTTCTTT

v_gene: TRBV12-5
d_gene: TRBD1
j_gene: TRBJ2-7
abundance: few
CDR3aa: CASGFVVPGTGRYEQYF
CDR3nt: TGTGCTAGTGGTTTTGTCGTCCCCGGGACAGGGAGGTACGAGCAGTACTTC

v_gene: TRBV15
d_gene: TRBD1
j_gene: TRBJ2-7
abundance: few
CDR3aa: CATGDRADEQYF
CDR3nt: TGTGCCACCGGTGACAGGGCGGACGAGCAGTACTTC

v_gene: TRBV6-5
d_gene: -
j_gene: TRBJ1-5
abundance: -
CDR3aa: CASSYSGSNQPQHF
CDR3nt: TGTGCCAGCAGTTACTCGGGTAGCAATCAGCCCCAGCATTTT

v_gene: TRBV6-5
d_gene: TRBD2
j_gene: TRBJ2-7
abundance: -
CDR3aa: CASRGGGGAREQYF
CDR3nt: TGTGCCAGCAGGGGAGGCGGGGGGGCCAGGGAGCAGTACTTC

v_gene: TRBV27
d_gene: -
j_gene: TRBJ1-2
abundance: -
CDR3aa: CASSDGPGNGYTF
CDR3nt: TGTGCCAGCAGCGACGGACCTGGGAATGGCTACACCTTC

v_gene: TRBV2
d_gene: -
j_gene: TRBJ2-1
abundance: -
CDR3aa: CASIRGSSYNEQFF
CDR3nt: TGTGCCAGCATAAGGGGAAGCTCCTACAATGAGCAGTTCTTC

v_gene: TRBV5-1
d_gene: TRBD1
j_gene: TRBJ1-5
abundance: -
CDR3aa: CAKGQGGDQPQHF
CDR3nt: TGCGCCAAAGGACAGGGAGGGGATCAGCCCCAGCATTTT

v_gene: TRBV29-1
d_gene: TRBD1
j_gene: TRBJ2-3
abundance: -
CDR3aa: CSVEGLDRGTDTQYF
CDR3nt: TGCAGCGTTGAAGGCCTAGACAGGGGGACAGATACGCAGTATTTT

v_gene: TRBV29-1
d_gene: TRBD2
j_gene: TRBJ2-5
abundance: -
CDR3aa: CSVAGLAETQYF
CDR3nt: TGCAGCGTTGCCGGACTAGCGGAGACCCAGTACTTC

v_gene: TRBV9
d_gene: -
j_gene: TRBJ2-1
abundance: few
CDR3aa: CASSGDTDEQFF
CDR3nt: TGTGCCAGCAGCGGGGACACTGATGAGCAGTTCTTC

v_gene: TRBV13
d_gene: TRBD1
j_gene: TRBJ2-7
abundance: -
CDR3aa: CASSPPRGDRVSYEQYF
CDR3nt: TGTGCCAGCAGCCCCCCCCGGGGGGACAGGGTCTCCTACGAGCAGTACTTC

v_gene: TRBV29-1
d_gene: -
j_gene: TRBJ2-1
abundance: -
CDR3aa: CSSPLYNEQFF
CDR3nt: TGCAGCTCGCCCCTGTACAATGAGCAGTTCTTC

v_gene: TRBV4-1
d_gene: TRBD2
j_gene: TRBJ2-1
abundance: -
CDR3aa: CASSHRTSGAYNEQFF
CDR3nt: TGCGCCAGCAGCCACAGGACTAGCGGGGCATACAATGAGCAGTTCTTC

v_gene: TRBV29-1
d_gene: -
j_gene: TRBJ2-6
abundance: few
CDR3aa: CSVEDLLDISGANVLTF
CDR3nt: TGCAGCGTTGAAGATCTGCTCGACATCTCTGGGGCCAACGTCCTGACTTTC

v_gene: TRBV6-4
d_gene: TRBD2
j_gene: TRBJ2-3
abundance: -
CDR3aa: CASSDVSGGSTDTQYF
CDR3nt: TGTGCCAGCAGTGACGTTAGCGGGGGGTCTACAGATACGCAGTATTTT

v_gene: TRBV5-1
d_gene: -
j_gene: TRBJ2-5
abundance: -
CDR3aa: CASSLAEVHGKQETQYF
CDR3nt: TGCGCCAGCAGCTTGGCTGAGGTTCACGGAAAGCAAGAGACCCAGTACTTC

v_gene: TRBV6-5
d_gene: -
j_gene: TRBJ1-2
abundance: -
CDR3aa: CASRIQSSVYGYTF
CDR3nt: TGTGCCAGCAGGATCCAGAGTTCGGTCTATGGCTACACCTTC

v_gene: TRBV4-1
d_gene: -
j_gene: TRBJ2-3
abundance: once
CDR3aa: CASSLRHSWETDTQYF
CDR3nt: TGCGCCAGCAGCCTTAGACACTCTTGGGAGACAGATACGCAGTATTTT

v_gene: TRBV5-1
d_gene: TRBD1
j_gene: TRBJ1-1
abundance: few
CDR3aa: CASSLRQGAGEAFF
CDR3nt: TGCGCCAGCAGCTTGCGGCAGGGGGCCGGTGAAGCTTTCTTT

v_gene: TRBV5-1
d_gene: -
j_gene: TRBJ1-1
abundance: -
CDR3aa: CASSLGHALPKAFF
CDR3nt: TGCGCCAGCAGCTTGGGACACGCGCTCCCAAAAGCTTTCTTT

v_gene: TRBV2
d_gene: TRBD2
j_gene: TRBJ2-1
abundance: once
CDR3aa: CASTSGEYNEQFF
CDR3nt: TGTGCCAGCACTAGCGGGGAATACAATGAGCAGTTCTTC

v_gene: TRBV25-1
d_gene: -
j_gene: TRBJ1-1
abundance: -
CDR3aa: CASSEVGTEAFF
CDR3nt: TGTGCCAGCAGTGAAGTGGGCACTGAAGCTTTCTTT

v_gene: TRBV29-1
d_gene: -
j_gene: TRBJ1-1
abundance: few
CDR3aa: CSGTDNTEAFF
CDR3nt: TGCAGCGGGACAGACAACACTGAAGCTTTCTTT

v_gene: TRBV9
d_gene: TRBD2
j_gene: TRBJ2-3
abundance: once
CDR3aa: CASSVGVSGGSDTQYF
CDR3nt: TGTGCCAGCAGCGTAGGGGTTAGCGGGGGTTCAGATACGCAGTATTTT

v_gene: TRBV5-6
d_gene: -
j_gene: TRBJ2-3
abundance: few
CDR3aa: CASSLGAGIPDTQYF
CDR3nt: TGTGCCAGCAGCTTGGGTGCGGGGATTCCGGATACGCAGTATTTT